Sequencing of this TCR beta chain was carried out in a study of CD8+ T cells in alopecia areata. Study overall: Scoring of severity for treated patients was based on percentage of affected scalp area. Findings of the study overall: Affected scalp, especially in alopecia totalis/universalis, had a higher clonality than normal scalp did. The study found that many expanded lesional clones persisted in scalp and blood during tofacitinib.

Indicated treatment: oral pan-JAK inhibitor, 5-10 mg twice daily. Collected material from alopecia areata patients comprised lesional scalp punch biopsies and peripheral blood. A word on this clone: Its antigen remains unidentified.

TCR sequencing used cDNA made by reverse transcription of extracted RNA. Sequencing was performed with immunoSEQ multiplex PCR; in TCRdb, only in-frame clones are kept and a portion is missing. The data hold approximately 220,000 clones, with 35% to 40% observed a single time. The sequence was obtained from a human donor with alopecia areata. The sample in question was CD4+ T cells sorted from blood, obtained around week 34, from a patient treated with tofacitinib.

The CDR3 sequence is CASSLEVHTDTQYF. CDR3 DNA: TGTGCCAGCAGCTTAGAAGTGCACACAGATACGCAGTATTTT. The chain joins TRBV7-9 to TRBJ2-3, with D unresolved. The CDR3 runs 14 residues. The V end lost 1 base, the J end lost 2 bases, and 7 bases lay between the germline ends. The germline gives CDR1 SEHNR, CDR2 FQNEAQ (reference sequence).